This TCR beta chain comes out of a study of cytomegalovirus exposure and HLA in healthy donors. This clone was seen more than once but under ten times. What it binds is unknown. Deletions cut 8 bases from V and 5 bases from J, with 16 bases between. The length of the CDR3 is 13 residues. Germline V gene sequence: CDR1 ENHRY, CDR2 SYGVKD. Study-wide results and limits: Excluded were some V segments that proved indistinguishable, including TRBV6-2 and TRBV6-3.

PCR employed 60 Vbeta and 13 Jbeta primers. Profiled with immunoSEQ multiplex PCR; TCRdb holds only in-frame clones, not every one. The data hold roughly 150,000 clones, with over 65% observed a single time. Sequencing used PBMCs. J is TRBJ2-7 and V is TRBV10-3; TRBD2 is a possible D gene (6 bases). This sequence was found in a male donor in good health and CMV-seronegative. The chain's CDR3 is CAIRIVGGHEQYF. The CDR3 nucleotides read TGTGCCATCCGCATCGTCGGGGGACACGAGCAGTACTTC.